This T cell receptor beta chain was obtained from a study of control samples from healthy donors and cancer patients. Some clones are missing from TCRdb's copy, which holds only in-frame ones; the method was immunoSEQ multiplex PCR. The sample consists of around 99,000 clones, around 89% of them appearing once. The germline V gene encodes CDR1 MGHDK and CDR2 SYGVNS. Trimming took 3 bases from V and 5 from J; bases not matched to a gene: 9. There are 15 residues in the CDR3. Sequencing input: blood. The chain uses TRBV25-1 and TRBJ2-5; TRBD2 matches 7 bases. The clonotype comes from a woman in her forties or fifties in good health. CDR3 nucleotides: TGTGCCAGCAGTGACCGGGGAGTGGGGGGGGAGACCCAGTACTTC. This codes for CASSDRGVGGETQYF.